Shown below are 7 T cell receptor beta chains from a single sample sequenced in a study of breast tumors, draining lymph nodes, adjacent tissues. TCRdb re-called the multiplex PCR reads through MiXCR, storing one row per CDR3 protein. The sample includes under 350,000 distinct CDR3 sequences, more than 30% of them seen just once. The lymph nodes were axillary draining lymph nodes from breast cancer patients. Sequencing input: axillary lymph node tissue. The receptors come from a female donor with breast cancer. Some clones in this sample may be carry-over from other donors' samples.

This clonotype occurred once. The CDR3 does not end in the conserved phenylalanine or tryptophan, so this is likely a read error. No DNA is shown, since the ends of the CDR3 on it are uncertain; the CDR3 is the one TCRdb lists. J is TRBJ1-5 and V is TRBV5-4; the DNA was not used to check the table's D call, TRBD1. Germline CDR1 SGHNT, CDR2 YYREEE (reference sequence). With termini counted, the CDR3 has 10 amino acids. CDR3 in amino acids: CASSLQSGPP.

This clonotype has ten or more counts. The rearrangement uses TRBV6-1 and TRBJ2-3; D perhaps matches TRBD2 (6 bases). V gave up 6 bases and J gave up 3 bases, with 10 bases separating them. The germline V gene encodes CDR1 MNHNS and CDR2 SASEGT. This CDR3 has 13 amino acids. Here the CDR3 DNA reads TGTGCCAGCAGCCAGACTAGAACAGATACGCAGTATTTT. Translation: CASSQTRTDTQYF.

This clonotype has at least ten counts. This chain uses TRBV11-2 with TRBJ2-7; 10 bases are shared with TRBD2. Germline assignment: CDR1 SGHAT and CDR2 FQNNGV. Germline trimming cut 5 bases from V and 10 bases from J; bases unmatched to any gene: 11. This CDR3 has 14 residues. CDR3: CASSPPGSGRIQYF. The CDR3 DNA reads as TGTGCCAGCAGCCCGCCGGGTAGCGGGAGGATTCAGTACTTC.

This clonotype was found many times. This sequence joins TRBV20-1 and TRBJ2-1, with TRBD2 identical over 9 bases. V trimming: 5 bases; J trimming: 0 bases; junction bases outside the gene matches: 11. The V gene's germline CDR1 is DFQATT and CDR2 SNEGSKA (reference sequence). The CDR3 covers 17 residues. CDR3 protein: CSALGLAGPSSYNEQFF. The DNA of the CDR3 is TGCAGTGCTCTGGGGCTAGCGGGGCCGAGCTCCTACAATGAGCAGTTCTTC.

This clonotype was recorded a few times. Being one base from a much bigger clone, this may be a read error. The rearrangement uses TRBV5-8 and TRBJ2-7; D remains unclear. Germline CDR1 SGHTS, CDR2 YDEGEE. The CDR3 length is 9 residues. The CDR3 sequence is CASSLAKSF. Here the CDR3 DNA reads TGTGCCAGCAGCTTGGCCAAGTCCTTC.

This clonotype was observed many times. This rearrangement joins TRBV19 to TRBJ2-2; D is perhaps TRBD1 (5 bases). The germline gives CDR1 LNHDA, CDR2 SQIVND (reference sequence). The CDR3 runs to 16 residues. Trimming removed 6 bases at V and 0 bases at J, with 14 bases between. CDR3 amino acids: CASRKKGSANTGELFF. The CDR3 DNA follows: TGTGCCAGTAGAAAAAAGGGGTCAGCGAACACCGGGGAGCTGTTTTTT.

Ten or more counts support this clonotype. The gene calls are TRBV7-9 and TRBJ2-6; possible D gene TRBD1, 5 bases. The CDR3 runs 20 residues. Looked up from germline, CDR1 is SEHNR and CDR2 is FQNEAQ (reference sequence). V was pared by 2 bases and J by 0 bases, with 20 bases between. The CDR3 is CASSLTLFQGPDSGANVLTF. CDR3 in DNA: TGTGCCAGCAGCTTAACTCTCTTTCAGGGTCCCGACTCTGGGGCCAACGTCCTGACTTTC.